This TCR beta chain was sequenced for a study of vaccination and CD4 T cells after COVID-19. Looking at the study overall: Treatment of control cultures consisted of a CEFX pool, an HIV-1 Nef pool, or no peptide.

V was trimmed by 5 bases and J by 6 bases, leaving 17 bases between them. The CDR3 is 15 residues long. Germline CDR1 MNHNS, CDR2 SASEGT. Once obtained from cultured CD4+ T cells, the DNA was sequenced using the Oncomine TCR Beta short-read assay. From CD4+ T cells that had been cultured, genomic DNA was extracted. TCRdb redid the calling of the PCR reads with MiXCR, one entry per CDR3 protein. Here the sample spans about 13,000 distinct CDR3 sequences, 50% being singletons. On this clonotype itself: The antigen is undetermined.

Treatment reported: roughly ten-day PBMC culture with coronavirus spike peptide pools or control peptides (ViraFEST assay). This TCR derives from a human donor who had recovered from COVID-19. The material sequenced was CD4+ T cells from blood, cultured in vitro. The chain carries TRBV6-1 and TRBJ1-5; a weak D match, TRBD1 (6 bases). CDR3 residues: CASSNGRGGIQPQHF. The CDR3 DNA reads as TGTGCCAGCAGTAACGGCAGGGGAGGGATTCAGCCCCAGCATTTT.